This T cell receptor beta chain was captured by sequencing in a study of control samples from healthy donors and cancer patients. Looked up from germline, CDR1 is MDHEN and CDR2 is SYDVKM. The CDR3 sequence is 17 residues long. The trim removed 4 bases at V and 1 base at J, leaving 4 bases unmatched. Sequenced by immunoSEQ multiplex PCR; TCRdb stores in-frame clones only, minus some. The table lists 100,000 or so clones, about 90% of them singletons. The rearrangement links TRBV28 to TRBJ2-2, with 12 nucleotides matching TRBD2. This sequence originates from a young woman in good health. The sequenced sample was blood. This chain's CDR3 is CASSSSSGGVNTGELFF. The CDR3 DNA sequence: TGTGCCAGCAGTTCATCTAGCGGGGGGGTGAACACCGGGGAGCTGTTTTTT.